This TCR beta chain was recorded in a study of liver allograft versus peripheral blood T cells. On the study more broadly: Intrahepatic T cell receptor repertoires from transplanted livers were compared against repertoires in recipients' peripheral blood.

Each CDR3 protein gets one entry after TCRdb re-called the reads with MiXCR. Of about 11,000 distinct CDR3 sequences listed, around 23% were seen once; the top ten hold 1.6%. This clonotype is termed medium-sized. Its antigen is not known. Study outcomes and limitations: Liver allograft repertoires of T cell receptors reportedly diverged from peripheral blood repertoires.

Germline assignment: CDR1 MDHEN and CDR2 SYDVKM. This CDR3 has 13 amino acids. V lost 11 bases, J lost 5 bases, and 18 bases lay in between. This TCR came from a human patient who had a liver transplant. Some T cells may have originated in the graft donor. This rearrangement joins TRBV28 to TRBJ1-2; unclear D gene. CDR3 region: CAHRAAATYGYTF. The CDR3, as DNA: TGTGCCCACAGAGCGGCAGCGACATATGGCTACACCTTC.